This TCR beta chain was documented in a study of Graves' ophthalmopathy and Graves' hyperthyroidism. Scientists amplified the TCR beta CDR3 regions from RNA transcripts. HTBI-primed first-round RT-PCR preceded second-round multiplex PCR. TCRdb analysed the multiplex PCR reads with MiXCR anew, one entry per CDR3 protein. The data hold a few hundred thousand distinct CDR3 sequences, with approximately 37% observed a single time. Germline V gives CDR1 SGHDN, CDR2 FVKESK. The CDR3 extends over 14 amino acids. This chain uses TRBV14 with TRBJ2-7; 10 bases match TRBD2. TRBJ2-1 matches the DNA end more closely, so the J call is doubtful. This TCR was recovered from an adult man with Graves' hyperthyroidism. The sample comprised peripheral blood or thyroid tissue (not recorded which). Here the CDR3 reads CASRRSSGRNEQFF. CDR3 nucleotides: TGTGCCAGCAGGAGATCTAGCGGGAGAAATGAGCAGTTCTTC.